These T cell receptor beta chains were read from a single sample in a study of blood T cell repertoires in COVID-19. Clones were sequenced by immunoSEQ multiplex PCR, and TCRdb holds only the in-frame ones, with some missing. The sample has some 86,000 clones, 85% to 95% seen once. Sequences were obtained from peripheral blood. The receptor set was obtained from a human donor with active COVID-19. The donor label of this sample is uncertain. The CDR3 runs from the conserved cysteine through the conserved F or W. The order of the fields is D gene, clone size, V gene, J gene, CDR3 protein, CDR3 DNA. D genes are given only for firm matches. Clone size is given for some rows only: seen once, a few or many times, or a class if the clone is expanded.

d_gene: NA
abundance: NA
v_gene: TRBV12-5
j_gene: TRBJ1-3
CDR3aa: CASGQQRGSSGNTIYF
CDR3nt: TGTGCTAGTGGTCAGCAAAGGGGGAGCTCTGGAAACACCATATATTTT

d_gene: TRBD2
abundance: NA
v_gene: TRBV2
j_gene: TRBJ2-1
CDR3aa: CASRTAASGGAGEQFF
CDR3nt: TGTGCCAGCAGGACTGCGGCTAGCGGGGGGGCGGGTGAGCAGTTCTTC

d_gene: TRBD1
abundance: NA
v_gene: TRBV7-9
j_gene: TRBJ1-5
CDR3aa: CASSLGRTGLEGNQPQHF
CDR3nt: TGTGCCAGCAGCTTAGGGAGGACAGGGTTGGAAGGCAATCAGCCCCAGCATTTT

d_gene: NA
abundance: once
v_gene: TRBV5-4
j_gene: TRBJ2-7
CDR3aa: CASSPKAGPNSYEQYF
CDR3nt: TGTGCCAGCAGCCCTAAAGCGGGCCCCAATTCCTACGAGCAGTACTTC

d_gene: NA
abundance: NA
v_gene: TRBV4-3
j_gene: TRBJ2-7
CDR3aa: CASSRGTGSSYEQYF
CDR3nt: TGCGCCAGCAGCCGCGGGACGGGCAGCTCCTACGAGCAGTACTTC

d_gene: NA
abundance: NA
v_gene: TRBV27
j_gene: TRBJ1-2
CDR3aa: CASSFPFRGMNGYTF
CDR3nt: TGTGCCAGCAGTTTCCCGTTTAGAGGGATGAATGGCTACACCTTC

d_gene: TRBD1
abundance: NA
v_gene: TRBV19
j_gene: TRBJ1-5
CDR3aa: CATRATGTGQVISNQPQHF
CDR3nt: TGTGCCACCCGGGCGACCGGGACAGGACAAGTTATAAGCAATCAGCCCCAGCATTTT

d_gene: NA
abundance: NA
v_gene: TRBV27
j_gene: TRBJ2-6
CDR3aa: CASSPLPPGILSSGANVLTF
CDR3nt: TGTGCCAGCAGCCCTCTTCCCCCAGGCATCCTTAGCTCTGGGGCCAACGTCCTGACTTTC

d_gene: NA
abundance: NA
v_gene: TRBV5-1
j_gene: TRBJ1-2
CDR3aa: CASSYDSNYGYTF
CDR3nt: TGCGCCAGCAGCTACGATAGTAACTATGGCTACACCTTC

d_gene: TRBD2
abundance: NA
v_gene: TRBV11-3
j_gene: TRBJ2-5
CDR3aa: CASSLGRSSGQETQYF
CDR3nt: TGTGCCAGCAGCTTAGGTCGAAGTAGCGGGCAAGAGACCCAGTACTTC

d_gene: NA
abundance: NA
v_gene: TRBV7-9
j_gene: TRBJ1-5
CDR3aa: CASSLGQGTLYSNQPQHF
CDR3nt: TGTGCCAGCAGCTTAGGGCAGGGGACCCTTTATAGCAATCAGCCCCAGCATTTT

d_gene: NA
abundance: NA
v_gene: TRBV28
j_gene: TRBJ1-6
CDR3aa: CASSLWGGASYNSPLHF
CDR3nt: TGTGCCAGCAGTTTATGGGGGGGGGCATCCTATAATTCACCCCTCCACTTT

d_gene: TRBD2
abundance: few
v_gene: TRBV20-1
j_gene: TRBJ2-2
CDR3aa: CSASSRGGYGELFF
CDR3nt: TGCAGTGCTAGTTCTCGCGGGGGGTACGGGGAGCTGTTTTTT

d_gene: NA
abundance: NA
v_gene: TRBV9
j_gene: TRBJ2-3
CDR3aa: CASSAGTTESADTQYF
CDR3nt: TGTGCCAGCAGCGCCGGGACAACCGAGTCCGCAGATACGCAGTATTTT

d_gene: TRBD1
abundance: NA
v_gene: TRBV10-3
j_gene: TRBJ1-2
CDR3aa: CAIKAGGDYGYTF
CDR3nt: TGTGCCATCAAGGCAGGGGGTGACTATGGCTACACCTTC

d_gene: TRBD1
abundance: NA
v_gene: TRBV3-1/TRBV3-2
j_gene: TRBJ2-7
CDR3aa: CASSPRPLTGGEQYF
CDR3nt: TGTGCCAGCAGCCCCCGCCCCCTTACAGGGGGCGAGCAGTACTTC

d_gene: TRBD1
abundance: NA
v_gene: TRBV19
j_gene: TRBJ1-1
CDR3aa: CASSLTGRTEAFF
CDR3nt: TGTGCCAGTTCCTTGACAGGGAGAACTGAAGCTTTCTTT

d_gene: NA
abundance: NA
v_gene: TRBV2
j_gene: TRBJ1-4
CDR3aa: CASRGDTSGEKLFF
CDR3nt: TGTGCCAGCAGAGGGGACACCTCCGGGGAAAAACTGTTTTTT

d_gene: TRBD1
abundance: NA
v_gene: TRBV9
j_gene: TRBJ2-7
CDR3aa: CASSPGQATYEQYF
CDR3nt: TGTGCCAGCAGCCCGGGACAGGCGACCTACGAGCAGTACTTC

d_gene: NA
abundance: few
v_gene: TRBV6-6
j_gene: TRBJ1-6
CDR3aa: CASSYGPERPLHF
CDR3nt: TGTGCCAGCAGTTACGGTCCGGAGAGACCCCTCCACTTT

d_gene: NA
abundance: NA
v_gene: TRBV27
j_gene: TRBJ1-5
CDR3aa: CASSLLNRENQPQHF
CDR3nt: TGTGCCAGCAGTTTATTAAACAGGGAAAATCAGCCCCAGCATTTT

d_gene: NA
abundance: few
v_gene: TRBV13
j_gene: TRBJ1-3
CDR3aa: CASSLEGRITGNTIYF
CDR3nt: TGTGCCAGCAGCTTAGAAGGGAGGATAACTGGAAACACCATATATTTT

d_gene: TRBD1
abundance: NA
v_gene: TRBV13
j_gene: TRBJ1-3
CDR3aa: CASSLRDRAGNTIYF
CDR3nt: TGTGCCAGCAGCTTACGGGACAGGGCTGGAAACACCATATATTTT

d_gene: TRBD2
abundance: NA
v_gene: TRBV6-5
j_gene: TRBJ2-5
CDR3aa: CASSRAAGFQETQYF
CDR3nt: TGTGCCAGCAGTCGGGCAGCGGGGTTCCAAGAGACCCAGTACTTC

d_gene: TRBD1
abundance: NA
v_gene: TRBV18
j_gene: TRBJ1-2
CDR3aa: CASSPLHGQGVFPF
CDR3nt: TGTGCCAGCTCACCACTTCATGGACAGGGTGTATTCCCCTTC

d_gene: NA
abundance: once
v_gene: TRBV7-9
j_gene: TRBJ2-1
CDR3aa: CASSLGTEGIRDNEQFF
CDR3nt: TGTGCCAGCAGCTTAGGCACGGAGGGAATTAGGGACAATGAGCAGTTCTTC

d_gene: NA
abundance: NA
v_gene: TRBV6-2/TRBV6-3
j_gene: TRBJ2-5
CDR3aa: CASSYWGGGETQYF
CDR3nt: TGTGCCAGCAGTTACTGGGGGGGCGGAGAGACCCAGTACTTC

d_gene: TRBD2
abundance: NA
v_gene: TRBV4-3
j_gene: TRBJ2-3
CDR3aa: CASSQGVGSGASTDTQYF
CDR3nt: TGCGCCAGCAGCCAAGGGGTAGGTAGCGGGGCGAGCACAGATACGCAGTATTTT

d_gene: TRBD1
abundance: NA
v_gene: TRBV19
j_gene: TRBJ1-1
CDR3aa: CASIPPGGTEAFF
CDR3nt: TGTGCCAGTATTCCACCAGGGGGCACTGAAGCTTTCTTT

d_gene: TRBD2
abundance: NA
v_gene: TRBV7-2
j_gene: TRBJ2-1
CDR3aa: CASSRVGGAGANNEQFF
CDR3nt: TGTGCCAGCAGCCGTGTGGGGGGAGCGGGGGCGAACAATGAGCAGTTCTTC

d_gene: TRBD1
abundance: NA
v_gene: TRBV11-2
j_gene: TRBJ2-3
CDR3aa: CASSLDRGRDTQYF
CDR3nt: TGTGCCAGCAGCCTAGACAGGGGGCGAGATACGCAGTATTTT

d_gene: TRBD2
abundance: NA
v_gene: TRBV7-3
j_gene: TRBJ2-2
CDR3aa: CASSRGLAGVGELFF
CDR3nt: TGTGCCAGCAGCCGGGGACTAGCGGGGGTCGGGGAGCTGTTTTTT

d_gene: NA
abundance: once
v_gene: TRBV3-1/TRBV3-2
j_gene: TRBJ2-1
CDR3aa: CASSQTFTGGNEQFF
CDR3nt: TGTGCCAGCAGCCAAACGTTTACAGGCGGCAATGAGCAGTTCTTC

d_gene: NA
abundance: NA
v_gene: TRBV6-5
j_gene: TRBJ1-2
CDR3aa: CASSYRGETAGYTF
CDR3nt: TGTGCCAGCAGTTACCGAGGAGAGACGGCCGGCTACACCTTC

d_gene: TRBD1
abundance: NA
v_gene: TRBV19
j_gene: TRBJ1-2
CDR3aa: CASSRSGTGDNYGYTF
CDR3nt: TGTGCCAGCAGTAGGTCCGGGACAGGGGATAACTATGGCTACACCTTC

d_gene: NA
abundance: NA
v_gene: TRBV21-1
j_gene: TRBJ2-2
CDR3aa: CASRLRLAGNTGELFF
CDR3nt: TGTGCCAGCCGTTTACGGCTAGCGGGGAACACCGGGGAGCTGTTTTTT